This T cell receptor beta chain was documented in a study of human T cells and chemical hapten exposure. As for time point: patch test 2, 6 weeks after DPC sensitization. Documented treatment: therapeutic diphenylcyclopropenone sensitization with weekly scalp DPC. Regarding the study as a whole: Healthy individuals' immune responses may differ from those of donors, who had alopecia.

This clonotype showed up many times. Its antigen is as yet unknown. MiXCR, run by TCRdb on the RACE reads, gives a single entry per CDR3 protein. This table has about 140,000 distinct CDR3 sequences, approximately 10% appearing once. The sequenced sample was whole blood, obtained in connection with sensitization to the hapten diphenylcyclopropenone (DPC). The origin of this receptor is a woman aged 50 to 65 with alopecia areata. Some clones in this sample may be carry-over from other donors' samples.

CDR3 sequence reads: CASRFSGGGYTF. DNA of the CDR3: TGTGCCAGCAGATTCTCTGGAGGTGGCTACACCTTC. This rearrangement joins TRBV5-6 to TRBJ1-2; D remains ambiguous. V shed 5 bases and J shed 7 bases, with 12 bases lying between them. The CDR3 contains 12 residues. The germline CDR1 and CDR2 sequences are SGHDT and YYEEEE.